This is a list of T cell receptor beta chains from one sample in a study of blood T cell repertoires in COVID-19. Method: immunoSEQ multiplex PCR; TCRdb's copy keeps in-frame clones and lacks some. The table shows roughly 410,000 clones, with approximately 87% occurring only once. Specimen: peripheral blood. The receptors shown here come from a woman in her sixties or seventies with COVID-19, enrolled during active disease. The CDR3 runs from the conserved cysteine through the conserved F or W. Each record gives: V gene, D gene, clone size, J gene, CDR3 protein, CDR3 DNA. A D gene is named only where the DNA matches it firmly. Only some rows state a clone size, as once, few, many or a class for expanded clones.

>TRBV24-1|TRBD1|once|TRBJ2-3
CATSDWTGASTDTQYF
TGTGCCACCAGTGATTGGACAGGGGCGAGCACAGATACGCAGTATTTT
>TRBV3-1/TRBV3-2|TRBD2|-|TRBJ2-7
CASSQGGGALYEQYF
TGTGCCAGCAGCCAAGGCGGGGGGGCCTTGTACGAGCAGTACTTC
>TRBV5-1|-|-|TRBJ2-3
CASSSGQSSTDTQYF
TGCGCCAGCAGCTCCGGACAATCTAGCACAGATACGCAGTATTTT
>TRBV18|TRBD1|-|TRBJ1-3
CASSPPGGTGNTIYF
TGTGCCAGCTCACCCCCAGGGGGCACTGGAAACACCATATATTTT
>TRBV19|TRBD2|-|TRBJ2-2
CASSIPGRESTGELFF
TGTGCCAGTAGTATCCCGGGGAGGGAGAGTACCGGGGAGCTGTTTTTT
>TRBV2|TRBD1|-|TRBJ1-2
CASIKKTGDYGYTF
TGTGCCAGCATTAAGAAGACAGGGGACTATGGCTACACCTTC
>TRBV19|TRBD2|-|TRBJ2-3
CASSMPSGASTDTQYF
TGTGCCAGTAGTATGCCTAGCGGGGCTAGCACAGATACGCAGTATTTT
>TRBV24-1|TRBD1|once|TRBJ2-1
CATSDPGQRNEQFF
TGTGCCACCAGTGATCCGGGACAGAGGAATGAGCAGTTCTTC
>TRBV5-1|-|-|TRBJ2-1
CASSLDWAYNEQFF
TGCGCCAGCAGCTTAGACTGGGCCTACAATGAGCAGTTCTTC
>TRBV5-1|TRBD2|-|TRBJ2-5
CASSLALAGGETQYF
TGCGCCAGCAGCTTGGCACTAGCGGGGGGGGAGACCCAGTACTTC
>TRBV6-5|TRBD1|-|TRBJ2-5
CASRGDSRLETQYF
TGTGCCAGCAGGGGGGACAGCCGGTTGGAGACCCAGTACTTC
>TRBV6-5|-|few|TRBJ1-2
CASRYPGYNYGYTF
TGTGCCAGCAGATATCCAGGGTATAACTATGGCTACACCTTC
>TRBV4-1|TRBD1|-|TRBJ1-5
CASSQTTGGRPQHF
TGCGCCAGCAGCCAAACGACAGGGGGCAGGCCCCAGCATTTT
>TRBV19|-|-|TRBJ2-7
CASSKPNRDSYEQYF
TGTGCCAGTTCTAAACCAAACAGGGACTCCTACGAGCAGTACTTC
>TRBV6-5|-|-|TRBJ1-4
CASRPPGARSEKLFF
TGTGCCAGCCGCCCCCCAGGGGCGCGTAGTGAAAAACTGTTTTTT
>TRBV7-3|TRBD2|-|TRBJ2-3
CASSRGAGGRVDTQYF
TGTGCCAGCAGTCGTGGAGCGGGGGGCCGGGTAGATACGCAGTATTTT